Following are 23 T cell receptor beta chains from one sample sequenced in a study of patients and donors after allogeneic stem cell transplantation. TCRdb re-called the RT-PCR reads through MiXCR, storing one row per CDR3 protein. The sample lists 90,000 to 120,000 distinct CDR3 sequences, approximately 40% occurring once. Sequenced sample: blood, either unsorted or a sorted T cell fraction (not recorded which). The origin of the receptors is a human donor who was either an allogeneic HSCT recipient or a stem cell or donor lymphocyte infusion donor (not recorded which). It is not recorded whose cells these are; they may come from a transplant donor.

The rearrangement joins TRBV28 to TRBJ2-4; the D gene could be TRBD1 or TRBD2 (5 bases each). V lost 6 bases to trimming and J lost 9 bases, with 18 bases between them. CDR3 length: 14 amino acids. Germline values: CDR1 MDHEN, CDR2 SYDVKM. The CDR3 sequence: CASSPGTSFGIQYF. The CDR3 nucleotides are TGTGCCAGCAGCCCCGGGACGAGCTTTGGCATTCAGTACTTC.

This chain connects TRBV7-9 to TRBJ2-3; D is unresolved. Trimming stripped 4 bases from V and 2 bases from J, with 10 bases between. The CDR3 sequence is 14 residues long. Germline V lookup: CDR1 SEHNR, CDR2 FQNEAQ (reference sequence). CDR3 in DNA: TGTGCCAGCAGCTCAACGGCATTCACAGATACGCAGTATTTT. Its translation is CASSSTAFTDTQYF.

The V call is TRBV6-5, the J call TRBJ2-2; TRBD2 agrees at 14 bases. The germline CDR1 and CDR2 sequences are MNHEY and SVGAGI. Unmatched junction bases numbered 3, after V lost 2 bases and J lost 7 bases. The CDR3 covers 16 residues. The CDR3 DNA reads TGTGCCAGCAGTTACGGGACTAGCGGGAGACTCGGGGAGCTGTTTTTT. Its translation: CASSYGTSGRLGELFF.

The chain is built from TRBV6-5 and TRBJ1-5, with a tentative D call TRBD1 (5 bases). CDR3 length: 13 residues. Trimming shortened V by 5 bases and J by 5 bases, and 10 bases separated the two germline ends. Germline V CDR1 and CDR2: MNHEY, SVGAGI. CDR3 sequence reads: CASSLGGDQPQHF. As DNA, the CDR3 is TGTGCCAGCAGTCTCGGGGGGGATCAGCCCCAGCATTTT.

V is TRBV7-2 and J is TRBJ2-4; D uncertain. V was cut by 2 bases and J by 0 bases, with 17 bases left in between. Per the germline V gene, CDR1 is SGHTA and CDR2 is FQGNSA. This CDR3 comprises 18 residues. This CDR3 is CASSLIAASFLAKNIQYF. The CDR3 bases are TGTGCCAGCAGCTTAATTGCGGCCTCCTTTCTAGCCAAAAACATTCAGTACTTC.

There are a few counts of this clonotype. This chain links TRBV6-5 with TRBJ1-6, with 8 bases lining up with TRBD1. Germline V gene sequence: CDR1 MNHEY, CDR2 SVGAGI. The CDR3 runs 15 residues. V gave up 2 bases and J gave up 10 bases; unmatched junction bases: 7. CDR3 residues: CASSYLTGVESPLHF. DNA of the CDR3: TGTGCCAGCAGTTACCTGACAGGGGTGGAGTCACCCCTCCACTTT.

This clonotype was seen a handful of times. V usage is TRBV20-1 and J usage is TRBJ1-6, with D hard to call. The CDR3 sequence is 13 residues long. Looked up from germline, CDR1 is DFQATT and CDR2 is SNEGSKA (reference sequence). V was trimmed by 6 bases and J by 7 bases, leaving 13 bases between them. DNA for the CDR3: TGCAGTGCGAGACCAGCACGCAATTCACCCCTCCACTTT. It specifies CSARPARNSPLHF.

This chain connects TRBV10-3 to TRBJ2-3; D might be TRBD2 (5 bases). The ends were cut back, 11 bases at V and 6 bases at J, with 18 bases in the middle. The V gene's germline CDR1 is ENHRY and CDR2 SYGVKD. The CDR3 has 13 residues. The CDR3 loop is CASREGLTDTQYF. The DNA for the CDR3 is TGTGCCTCCAGAGAGGGTCTTACGGATACGCAGTATTTT.

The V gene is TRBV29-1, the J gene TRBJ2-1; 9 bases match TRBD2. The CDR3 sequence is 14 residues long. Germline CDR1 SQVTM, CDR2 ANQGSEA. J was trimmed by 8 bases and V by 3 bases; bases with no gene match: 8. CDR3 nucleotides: TGCAGCGTTGATCGACTAGCGGACCGAGATGAGCAGTTCTTC. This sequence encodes CSVDRLADRDEQFF.

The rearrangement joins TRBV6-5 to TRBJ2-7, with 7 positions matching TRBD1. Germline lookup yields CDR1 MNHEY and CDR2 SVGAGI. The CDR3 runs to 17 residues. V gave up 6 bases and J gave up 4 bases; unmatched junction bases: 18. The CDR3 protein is CASSRTGVAVLGYEQYF. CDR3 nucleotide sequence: TGTGCCAGCAGCCGAACAGGGGTGGCGGTATTAGGTTACGAGCAGTACTTC.

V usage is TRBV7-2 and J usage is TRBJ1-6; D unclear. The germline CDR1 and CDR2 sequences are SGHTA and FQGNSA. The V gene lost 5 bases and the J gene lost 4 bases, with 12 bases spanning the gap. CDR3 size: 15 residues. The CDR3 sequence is CASSPFSLYNSPLHF. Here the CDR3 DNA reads TGTGCCAGCAGCCCTTTTTCCCTATATAATTCACCCCTCCACTTT.

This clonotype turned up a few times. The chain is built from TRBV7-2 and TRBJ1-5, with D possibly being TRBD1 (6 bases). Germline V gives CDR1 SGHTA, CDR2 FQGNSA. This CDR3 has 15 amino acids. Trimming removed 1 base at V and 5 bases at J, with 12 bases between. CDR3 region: CASSLEAGAYQPQHF. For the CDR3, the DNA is TGTGCCAGCAGCTTAGAGGCAGGGGCCTATCAGCCCCAGCATTTT.

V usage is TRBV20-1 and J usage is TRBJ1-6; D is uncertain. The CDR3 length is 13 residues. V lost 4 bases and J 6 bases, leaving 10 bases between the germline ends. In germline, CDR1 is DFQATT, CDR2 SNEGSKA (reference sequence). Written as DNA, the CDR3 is TGCAGTGCTATGGGAGGGCTTAATTCACCCCTCCACTTT. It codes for CSAMGGLNSPLHF.

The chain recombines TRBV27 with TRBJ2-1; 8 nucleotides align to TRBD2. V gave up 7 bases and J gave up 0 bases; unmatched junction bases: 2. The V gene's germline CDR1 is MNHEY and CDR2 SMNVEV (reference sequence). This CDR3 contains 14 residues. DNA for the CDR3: TGTGCCAGCATGCGGGAGGCCTCCTACAATGAGCAGTTCTTC. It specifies CASMREASYNEQFF.

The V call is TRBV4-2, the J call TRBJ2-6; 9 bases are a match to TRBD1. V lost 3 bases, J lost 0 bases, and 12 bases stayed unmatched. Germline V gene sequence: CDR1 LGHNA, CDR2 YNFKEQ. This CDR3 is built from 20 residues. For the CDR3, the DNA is TGTGCCAGCAGCCATCCCGGTCCGGGACAGGGTCCCTCTGGGGCCAACGTCCTGACTTTC. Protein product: CASSHPGPGQGPSGANVLTF.

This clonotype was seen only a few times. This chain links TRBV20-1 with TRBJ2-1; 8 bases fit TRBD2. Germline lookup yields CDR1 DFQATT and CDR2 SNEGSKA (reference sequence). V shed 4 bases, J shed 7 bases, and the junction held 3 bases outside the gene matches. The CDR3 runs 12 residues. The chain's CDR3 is CSAISGTNEQFF. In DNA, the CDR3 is TGCAGTGCTATTAGCGGGACTAATGAGCAGTTCTTC.

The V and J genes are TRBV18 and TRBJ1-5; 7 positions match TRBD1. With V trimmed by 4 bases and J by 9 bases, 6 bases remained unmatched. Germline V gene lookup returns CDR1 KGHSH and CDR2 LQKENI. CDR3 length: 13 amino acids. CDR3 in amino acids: CASSRDRLAPQHF. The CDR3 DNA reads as TGTGCCAGCTCACGGGACAGACTCGCGCCCCAGCATTTT.

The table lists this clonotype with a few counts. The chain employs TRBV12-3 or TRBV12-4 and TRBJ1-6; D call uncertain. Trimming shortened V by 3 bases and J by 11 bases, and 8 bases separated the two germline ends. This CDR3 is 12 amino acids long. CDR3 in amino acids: CASSFWGAPLHF. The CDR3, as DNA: TGTGCCAGCAGTTTCTGGGGAGCACCCCTCCACTTT.

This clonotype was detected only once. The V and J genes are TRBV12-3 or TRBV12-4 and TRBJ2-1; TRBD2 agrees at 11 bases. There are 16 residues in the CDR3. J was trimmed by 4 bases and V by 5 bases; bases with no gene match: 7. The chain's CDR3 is CASSPLSGRAYNEQFF. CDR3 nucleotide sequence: TGTGCCAGCAGTCCGCTTAGCGGGAGGGCTTACAATGAGCAGTTCTTC.

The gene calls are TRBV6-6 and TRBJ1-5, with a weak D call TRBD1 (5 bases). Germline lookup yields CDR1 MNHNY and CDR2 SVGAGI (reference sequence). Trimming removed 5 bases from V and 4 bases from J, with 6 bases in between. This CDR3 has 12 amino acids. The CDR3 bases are TGTGCCAGCAGTGAGGGGAATCAGCCCCAGCATTTT. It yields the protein CASSEGNQPQHF.

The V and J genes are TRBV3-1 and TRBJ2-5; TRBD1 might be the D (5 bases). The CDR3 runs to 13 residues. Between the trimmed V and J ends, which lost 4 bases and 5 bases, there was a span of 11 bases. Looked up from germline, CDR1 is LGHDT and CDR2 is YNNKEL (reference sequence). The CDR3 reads CASSLRGRETQYF. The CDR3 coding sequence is TGTGCCAGCAGCCTTAGGGGAAGGGAGACCCAGTACTTC.

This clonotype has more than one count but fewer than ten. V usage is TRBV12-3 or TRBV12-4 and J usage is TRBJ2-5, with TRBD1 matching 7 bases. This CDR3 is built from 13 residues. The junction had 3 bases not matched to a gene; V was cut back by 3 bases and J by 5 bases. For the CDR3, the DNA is TGTGCCAGCAGTTTCTCGACAGGGGAGACCCAGTACTTC. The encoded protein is CASSFSTGETQYF.

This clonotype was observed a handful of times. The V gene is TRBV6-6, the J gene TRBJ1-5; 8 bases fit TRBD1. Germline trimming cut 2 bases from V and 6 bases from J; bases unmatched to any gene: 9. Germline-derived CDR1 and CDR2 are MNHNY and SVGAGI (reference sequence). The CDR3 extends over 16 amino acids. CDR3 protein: CASSYADREGSQPQHF. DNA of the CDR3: TGTGCCAGCAGTTACGCGGACAGGGAGGGATCTCAGCCCCAGCATTTT.